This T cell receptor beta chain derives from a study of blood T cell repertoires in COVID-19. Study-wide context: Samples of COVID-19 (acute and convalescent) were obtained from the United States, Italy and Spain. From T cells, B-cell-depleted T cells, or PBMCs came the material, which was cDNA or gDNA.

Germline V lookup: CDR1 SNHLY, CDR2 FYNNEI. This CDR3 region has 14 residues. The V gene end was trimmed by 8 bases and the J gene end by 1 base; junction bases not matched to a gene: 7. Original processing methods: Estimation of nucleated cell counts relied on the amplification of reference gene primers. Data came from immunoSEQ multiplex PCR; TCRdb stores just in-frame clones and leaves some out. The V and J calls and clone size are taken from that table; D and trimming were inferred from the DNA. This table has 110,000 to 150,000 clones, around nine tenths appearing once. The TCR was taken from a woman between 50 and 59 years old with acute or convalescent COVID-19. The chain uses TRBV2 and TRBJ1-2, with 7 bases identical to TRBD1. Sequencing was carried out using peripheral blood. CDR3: CASLSGQINYGYTF. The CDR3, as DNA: TGTGCCAGCCTCTCGGGACAGATTAACTATGGCTACACCTTC. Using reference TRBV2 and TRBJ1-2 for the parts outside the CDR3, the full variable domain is EPEVTQTPSHQVTQMGQEVILRCVPISNHLYFYWYRQILGQKVEFLVSFYNNEISEKSEIFDDQFSVERPDGSNFTLKIRSTKLEDSAMYFCASLSGQINYGYTFGSGTRLTVV.